Each of the 27 T cell receptor beta chains below was sequenced from the same sample in a study of regulatory T cells in long-lasting Graves disease. The time point denotes: newly diagnosed GD, antithyroid drugs for less than 3 months. Following extraction of RNA from PBMCs, that RNA was used to make the TCR library. Building of the TCR beta libraries involved iRepertoire HTBI primers and Arm-PCR of CDR3 regions. TCRdb re-analysed the multiplex PCR reads in MiXCR, keeping a single row per CDR3 protein. The repertoire holds about 610,000 distinct CDR3 sequences, about 16% seen once, with about 12% in the top ten. This same sample was also part of a study on T cells in Graves' hyperthyroidism and ophthalmopathy.

The sequenced sample was peripheral blood mononuclear cells (PBMCs), obtained at new diagnosis, from a patient treated with antithyroid drugs. These receptors were taken from a man in his late teens or twenties with Graves disease.

The rearrangement joins TRBV20-1 to TRBJ2-7; D possibly matches TRBD1 or TRBD2 (5 bases each). V gave up 2 bases and J gave up 3 bases, with 11 bases separating them. The CDR3 extends over 13 amino acids. Germline lookup yields CDR1 DFQATT and CDR2 SNEGSKA (reference sequence). The CDR3 bases are TGCAGTGCTAGAAGGGACCCGCGCTACGAGCAGTACTTC. This codes for CSARRDPRYEQYF.

This clonotype was seen ten or more times. The gene calls are TRBV2 and TRBJ2-3; TRBD1 agrees at 11 bases. This CDR3 comprises 15 residues. Unmatched junction bases numbered 5, after V lost 5 bases and J lost 4 bases. Germline CDR1 SNHLY, CDR2 FYNNEI. In DNA form, the CDR3 reads TGTGCCAGCAGTCCGCGGACAGGGGGCTCAGATACGCAGTATTTT. This encodes CASSPRTGGSDTQYF.

This clonotype appeared a few times. The CDR3 region is CSAGSRAQETQYF. The DNA of the CDR3 is TGCAGTGCTGGTAGCCGCGCGCAAGAGACCCAGTACTTC. The chain has TRBV20-1 and TRBJ2-5; D ambiguous. Germline-derived CDR1 and CDR2 are DFQATT and SNEGSKA (reference sequence). V lost 5 bases, J lost 2 bases, and 12 bases lay in between. The CDR3 is 13 residues long.

The V gene is TRBV27, the J gene TRBJ2-6; no clear D gene. The CDR3 extends over 18 amino acids. Per the germline V gene, CDR1 is MNHEY and CDR2 is SMNVEV (reference sequence). Trimming shortened V by 2 bases and J by 4 bases, and 18 bases separated the two germline ends. The CDR3 protein is CASSLRAAVKAGANVLTF. The CDR3 coding sequence is TGTGCCAGCAGTTTAAGGGCAGCCGTCAAGGCCGGGGCCAACGTCCTGACTTTC.

This clonotype showed up many times. The chain couples TRBV5-5 to TRBJ2-3, with a possible D match to TRBD1 (6 bases). This CDR3 has 15 amino acids. Germline CDR1 SGHKS, CDR2 YYEKEE (reference sequence). Trimming left V 4 bases short and J 2 bases short, with 14 bases between. This CDR3 reads CASSAQQGYTDTQYF. The CDR3 region has the DNA TGTGCCAGCAGCGCTCAACAGGGCTACACAGATACGCAGTATTTT.

For the CDR3, the DNA is TGCAGCGGGGGACTAGCGGGACTATACGAGCAGTACTTC. Residues: CSGGLAGLYEQYF. This chain joins TRBV20-1 and TRBJ2-7, with TRBD2 identical over 13 bases. Germline loops: CDR1 DFQATT, CDR2 SNEGSKA (reference sequence). The CDR3 is 13 amino acids.

The chain recombines TRBV20-1 with TRBJ2-2; possible D gene TRBD1, 6 bases. This CDR3 has 16 amino acids. Trimming shortened V by 5 bases and J by 1 base, and 17 bases separated the two germline ends. Germline values: CDR1 DFQATT, CDR2 SNEGSKA (reference sequence). The CDR3 region is CSAEEFGGGNTGELFF. The DNA for the CDR3 is TGCAGTGCTGAAGAGTTTGGGGGCGGGAACACCGGGGAGCTGTTTTTT.

Ten or more counts support this clonotype. The J gene is TRBJ2-7, the V gene TRBV20-1; perhaps D is TRBD1 or TRBD2 (5 bases each). With 5 bases removed from V and 2 bases from J, the gap between germline ends came to 13 bases. The CDR3 is made up of 13 amino acids. Germline loops: CDR1 DFQATT, CDR2 SNEGSKA (reference sequence). The DNA of the CDR3 is TGCAGTGCTGAACCGGGACCAACCTACGAGCAGTACTTC. The encoded protein is CSAEPGPTYEQYF.

With regard to this clonotype: One base separates it from a far larger clone, so it is likely a read error. V and J are TRBV11-2 and TRBJ2-4; D might be TRBD1 (6 bases). The DNA end favors TRBJ1-2, so the J call may be wrong. The CDR3 totals 15 residues. CDR1 and CDR2 from the germline V gene are SGHAT and FQNNGV. CDR3 in amino acids: CASTAPRGGQRGYTF. DNA for the CDR3: TGTGCCAGCACCGCTCCAAGGGGGGGACAACGGGGCTACACCTTC.

This clonotype has a count of ten or more. This chain joins TRBV15 and TRBJ2-7; perhaps TRBD1 as D (6 bases). The CDR3 is made up of 13 amino acids. The V end was cut by 5 bases, the J end by 2 bases, with 10 bases between. Germline assignment: CDR1 LNHNV and CDR2 YYDKDF (reference sequence). The CDR3 reads CATSGRGTYEQYF. DNA of the CDR3: TGTGCCACCAGCGGCAGGGGAACCTACGAGCAGTACTTC.

J is TRBJ1-5 and V is TRBV6-1, with D unclear. CDR1 MNHNS and CDR2 SASEGT come from the germline V gene. The CDR3 is 15 amino acids. V lost 6 bases and J lost 2, with 14 bases in between. DNA of the CDR3: TGTGCCAGCAGCGCGAGCCTCAGAGGCAATCAGCCCCAGCATTTT. Protein: CASSASLRGNQPQHF.

In its sample, this clonotype was seen many times. V gene TRBV30 combines with J gene TRBJ1-2; tentatively, D is TRBD1 (5 bases). The CDR3 is 13 residues long. Germline CDR1 and CDR2: GTSNPN and SVGIG (reference sequence). V shed 1 base and J shed 0 bases, with 6 bases lying between them. CDR3 residues: CAWSDRTNYGYTF. CDR3 nucleotides: TGTGCCTGGAGTGACAGGACTAACTATGGCTACACCTTC.

Many counts were recorded for this clonotype. The chain employs TRBV11-3 and TRBJ2-1, with 14 positions matching TRBD2. This CDR3 has 15 residues. With 7 bases clipped from V and 6 bases from J, the junction kept 5 bases outside the gene matches. Germline values: CDR1 SGHNT, CDR2 YENEEA. CDR3 region: CASKQGTSGSNEQFF. In DNA, the CDR3 is TGTGCCAGCAAACAAGGGACTAGCGGGAGCAATGAGCAGTTCTTC.

This clonotype appeared many times. The rearrangement joins TRBV25-1 to TRBJ1-5; 8 nucleotides agree with TRBD1. With 2 bases clipped from V and 4 bases from J, the junction kept 4 bases outside the gene matches. The CDR3 has 15 residues. CDR1 MGHDK and CDR2 SYGVNS come from the germline V gene. CDR3 amino acids: CASSEQGAGNQPQHF. CDR3 nucleotides: TGTGCCAGCAGTGAACAGGGGGCGGGAAATCAGCCCCAGCATTTT.

The rearrangement uses TRBV20-1 and TRBJ2-1; 12 nucleotides match TRBD2. Losses at the gene ends were 5 bases for V and 2 bases for J; bases not matched to a gene: 4. Germline assignment: CDR1 DFQATT and CDR2 SNEGSKA (reference sequence). This CDR3 contains 15 residues. Here the CDR3 reads CSALTSGRPYNEQFF. As DNA, the CDR3 is TGCAGTGCTTTGACTAGCGGGAGACCCTACAATGAGCAGTTCTTC.

The genes are TRBV7-3 and TRBJ1-2; D may be TRBD1 (5 bases). Germline values: CDR1 SGHTA, CDR2 FQGTGA. The CDR3 is 13 residues long. V was shortened by 5 bases and J by 8 bases, with 15 bases between the two germline ends. Here the CDR3 DNA reads TGTGCCAGCAGCCAAGGGGCGGTGTCAGGCTACACCTTC. It encodes CASSQGAVSGYTF.

This clonotype was seen a few times. This chain links TRBV6-2 or TRBV6-3 with TRBJ1-1; D uncertain. Germline lookup yields CDR1 MNHEY and CDR2 SVGEGT. The V end was cut by 2 bases, the J end by 4 bases, with 11 bases between. This CDR3 comprises 14 residues. CDR3: CASSYRDMSTEAFF. DNA for the CDR3: TGTGCCAGCAGTTACCGGGATATGAGCACTGAAGCTTTCTTT.

The chain is built from TRBV20-1 and TRBJ2-2, with 8 bases identical to TRBD1. J lost 6 bases, V lost 0 bases, and 9 bases had no gene match. The CDR3 runs to 16 residues. CDR1 and CDR2 (germline): DFQATT, SNEGSKA (reference sequence). In nucleotides, the CDR3 is TGCAGTGCTAGAGATCGGACAGGGACCAGGGCCGGGGAGCTGTTTTTT. It encodes CSARDRTGTRAGELFF.

This clonotype was counted a single time. The V gene is TRBV6-1, the J gene TRBJ2-5; D may be TRBD2 (5 bases). Germline lookup yields CDR1 MNHNS and CDR2 SASEGT. Trimming shortened V by 8 bases and J by 2 bases, and 18 bases separated the two germline ends. There are 15 residues in the CDR3. In nucleotides, the CDR3 is TGTGCCAGCCTTTTGGCGGGTGTGGGTCAAGAGACCCAGTACTTC. It encodes CASLLAGVGQETQYF.

This clonotype was counted many times. The J gene is TRBJ2-7, the V gene TRBV20-1, with D hard to call. Trimming removed 3 bases from V and 4 bases from J, with 16 bases in between. The length of the CDR3 is 14 residues. The germline V gene has CDR1 DFQATT and CDR2 SNEGSKA (reference sequence). The CDR3 reads CSARGRGPAYEQYF. The CDR3 DNA follows: TGCAGTGCTAGGGGCCGTGGGCCAGCGTACGAGCAGTACTTC.

Many counts were recorded for this clonotype. The V and J genes are TRBV7-9 and TRBJ1-2; D is undetermined. From germline, CDR1 is SEHNR and CDR2 FQNEAQ (reference sequence). CDR3 length: 12 amino acids. Trimming left V 4 bases short and J 8 bases short, with 11 bases between. CDR3 in amino acids: CASSSTGSGYTF. DNA of the CDR3: TGTGCCAGCAGCTCAACGGGAAGCGGCTACACCTTC. The variable domain in full, with the rest retrieved from reference TRBV7-9 and TRBJ1-2, is DTGVSQNPRHKITKRGQNVTFRCDPISEHNRLYWYRQTLGQGPEFLTYFQNEAQLEKSRLLSDRFSAERPKGSFSTLEIQRTEQGDSAMYLCASSSTGSGYTFGSGTRLTVV.

The rearrangement links TRBV7-6 to TRBJ2-1; no firm D call. V was clipped by 1 base and J by 0 bases, with 10 bases between them. Germline CDR1 is SGHVS and CDR2 is FNYEAQ. The CDR3 consists of 16 residues. CDR3 nucleotides: TGTGCCAGCAGCTTAGGGCAGCAGTACTCCTACAATGAGCAGTTCTTC. Amino acids: CASSLGQQYSYNEQFF.

To note about this clonotype: Possible read error: a much larger clone is one base away. The V and J genes are TRBV7-9 and TRBJ2-1; D is ambiguous. CDR3 length equals 17 residues. CDR1 and CDR2 from the germline V gene are SEHNR and FQNEAQ (reference sequence). Trimming shortened V by 5 bases and J by 3 bases, and 20 bases separated the two germline ends. In DNA form, the CDR3 reads TGTGCCAGCAGCCCCCGGGCGACTGGCCTCTTCTACAATGAGCAGTTCTTC. Translation: CASSPRATGLFYNEQFF.

V is TRBV20-1 and J is TRBJ1-6, with a weak D call TRBD1 (5 bases). The CDR3 contains 15 residues. CDR1 and CDR2 (germline): DFQATT, SNEGSKA (reference sequence). V gave up 2 bases and J gave up 7 bases, with 15 bases separating them. The CDR3 reads CSARLGGAQNSPLHF. The CDR3 DNA is TGCAGTGCTAGACTTGGCGGGGCCCAGAATTCACCCCTCCACTTT.

This clonotype was picked up many times. The genes are TRBV3-1 and TRBJ2-7, with a possible D match to TRBD2 (6 bases). Trimming took off 0 bases at V and 3 bases at J, with 24 bases between the two ends. The CDR3 runs 19 residues. CDR1 is LGHDT, CDR2 YNNKEL, per germline (reference sequence). CDR3 residues: CASSQDRGFPGMEGYEQYF. CDR3 sequence (DNA): TGTGCCAGCAGCCAAGATCGAGGGTTTCCAGGGATGGAGGGCTACGAGCAGTACTTC.

V gene TRBV10-1 combines with J gene TRBJ1-1; no reliable D call. The germline V gene encodes CDR1 WNHNN and CDR2 SYGVQD (reference sequence). The CDR3 consists of 13 residues. Trimming removed 5 bases from V and 5 bases from J, with 12 bases in between. This chain's CDR3 is CASSRKTGTEAFF. In DNA, the CDR3 is TGCGCCAGCAGTCGAAAGACGGGAACTGAAGCTTTCTTT.

This clonotype was recorded many times. The chain couples TRBV12-3 or TRBV12-4 to TRBJ1-2; no reliable D call. V lost 3 bases, J lost 0 bases, and 8 bases lay in between. This CDR3 contains 14 residues. CDR3 in DNA: TGTGCCAGCAGTTTTTACAGTTCTAACTATGGCTACACCTTC. This sequence encodes CASSFYSSNYGYTF.